What follows are 12 T cell receptor beta chains derived from one specimen sequenced in a study of blood T cell repertoires in COVID-19. Produced via immunoSEQ multiplex PCR; TCRdb's table is partial and in-frame only. The sample consists of just over 30,000 clones, around 90% of them appearing once. The sequenced material came from peripheral blood. These receptors were taken from a woman in her 40s with active or convalescent COVID-19.

The V gene is TRBV5-6, the J gene TRBJ2-1, with a weak D call TRBD2 (5 bases). The CDR3 is 13 residues long. V was pared by 0 bases and J by 7 bases, with 8 bases between. Germline-derived CDR1 and CDR2 are SGHDT and YYEEEE. The CDR3 bases are TGTGCCAGCAGCTTGGGCCGGAGGAATGAGCAGTTCTTC. Amino acid sequence: CASSLGRRNEQFF.

This chain connects TRBV3-1 (or the pseudogene TRBV3-2) to TRBJ1-5; D call uncertain. Trimming took 4 bases from V and 6 from J, leaving 10 bases between them. Germline V gene data show CDR1 as LGHDT and CDR2 as YNNKEL (reference sequence). This CDR3 spans 13 amino acids. The CDR3 here is CASSPGEGQPQHF. DNA for the CDR3: TGTGCCAGCAGCCCTGGGGAGGGTCAGCCCCAGCATTTT.

Written as DNA, the CDR3 is TGCGCCAGCAGCCAGCGGGAGTACAATGAGCAGTTCTTC. Protein sequence: CASSQREYNEQFF. This chain connects TRBV4-3 to TRBJ2-1, with TRBD2 identical over 7 bases. Germline V gene lookup returns CDR1 LGHNA and CDR2 YSLEER. Losses at the gene ends were 3 bases for V and 4 bases for J; bases not matched to a gene: 0. This CDR3 has 13 amino acids.

The V and J genes are TRBV6-5 and TRBJ1-5; TRBD1 might be the D (6 bases). The CDR3 contains 15 residues. V was shortened by 2 bases and J by 3 bases, with 11 bases between the two germline ends. The germline CDR1 and CDR2 sequences are MNHEY and SVGAGI. The CDR3 protein is CASSYGDIHNQPQHF. In DNA form, the CDR3 reads TGTGCCAGCAGTTACGGGGACATCCACAATCAGCCCCAGCATTTT.

V is TRBV19 and J is TRBJ2-7, with a weak D call TRBD1 (6 bases). The CDR3 length is 15 residues. Trimming left V 5 bases short and J 0 bases short, with 14 bases between. Germline values: CDR1 LNHDA, CDR2 SQIVND (reference sequence). The CDR3 protein is CASSPDRRSSYEQYF. The CDR3 bases are TGTGCCAGTAGTCCCGACAGGAGGAGCTCCTACGAGCAGTACTTC.

The chain recombines TRBV15 with TRBJ1-6, with TRBD1 identical over 7 bases. V was pared by 3 bases and J by 5 bases, with 7 bases of the junction left unmatched. The germline gives CDR1 LNHNV, CDR2 YYDKDF (reference sequence). CDR3 size: 16 residues. CDR3 sequence: CATSSQTGRNNSPLHF. DNA for the CDR3: TGTGCCACCAGCAGTCAGACAGGGAGGAATAATTCACCCCTCCACTTT.

V and J are TRBV15 and TRBJ1-1, with D uncertain. This CDR3 is built from 15 residues. CDR1 and CDR2 (germline): LNHNV, YYDKDF (reference sequence). Trimming removed 6 bases from V and 4 bases from J, with 18 bases in between. CDR3 coding DNA: TGTGCCACCAGTGGCGATTGGAGGCCGGGCACTGAAGCTTTCTTT. The encoded protein is CATSGDWRPGTEAFF.

The chain uses TRBV6-1 and TRBJ1-1, with TRBD1 identical over 8 bases. CDR3 length: 15 residues. CDR1 is MNHNS and CDR2 is SASEGT in the germline V gene. Germline trimming cut 5 bases from V and 6 bases from J; bases unmatched to any gene: 11. CDR3 sequence (DNA): TGTGCCAGCAGTACGACAGGGGAAGGGTCCTCTGAAGCTTTCTTT. It specifies CASSTTGEGSSEAFF.

This rearrangement joins TRBV10-1 to TRBJ2-7, with a tentative D call TRBD2 (5 bases). Germline assignment: CDR1 WNHNN and CDR2 SYGVQD (reference sequence). This CDR3 spans 13 amino acids. The germline V and J ends were trimmed by 4 bases and 2 bases, with 9 bases remaining between them. The chain's CDR3 is CASSAGLAYEQYF. CDR3 nucleotides: TGCGCCAGCAGTGCCGGACTGGCCTACGAGCAGTACTTC.

This chain uses TRBV30 with TRBJ2-7; D is possibly TRBD1 (5 bases). The CDR3 length is 15 residues. Trimming took off 8 bases at V and 0 bases at J, with 20 bases between the two ends. Germline loops: CDR1 GTSNPN, CDR2 SVGIG (reference sequence). The chain's CDR3 is CAGSPRRGYSYEQYF. As DNA, the CDR3 is TGTGCCGGGTCACCCCGTAGGGGATACTCCTACGAGCAGTACTTC.

This CDR3 is CASSFGHTTNEKLFF. The CDR3 nucleotides are TGTGCCAGCAGCTTCGGACACACAACTAATGAAAAACTGTTTTTT. The chain is built from TRBV7-8 and TRBJ1-4, with D possibly being TRBD1 (5 bases). The CDR3 has 15 amino acids. Trimming stripped 3 bases from V and 0 bases from J, with 8 bases between. The germline CDR1 and CDR2 sequences are SGHVS and FQNEAQ.

The chain uses TRBV6-2 or TRBV6-3 and TRBJ2-5, with TRBD1 as a possible D gene (6 bases). Trimming removed 0 bases from V and 4 bases from J, with 12 bases in between. Germline-derived CDR1 and CDR2 are MNHEY and SVGEGT. This CDR3 is built from 15 residues. The CDR3: CASSYSGAARETQYF. CDR3 bases: TGTGCCAGCAGTTACTCGGGGGCAGCAAGAGAGACCCAGTACTTC.